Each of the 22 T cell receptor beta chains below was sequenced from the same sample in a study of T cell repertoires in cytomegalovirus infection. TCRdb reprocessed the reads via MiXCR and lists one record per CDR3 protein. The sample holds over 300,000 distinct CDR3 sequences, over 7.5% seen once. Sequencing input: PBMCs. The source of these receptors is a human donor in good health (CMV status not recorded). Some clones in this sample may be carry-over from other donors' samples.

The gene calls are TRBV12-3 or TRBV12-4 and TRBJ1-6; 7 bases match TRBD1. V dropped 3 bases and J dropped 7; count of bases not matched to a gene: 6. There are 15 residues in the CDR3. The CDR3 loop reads CASSFRGQMNSPLHF. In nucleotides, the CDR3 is TGTGCCAGCAGTTTCAGGGGACAGATGAATTCACCCCTCCACTTT.

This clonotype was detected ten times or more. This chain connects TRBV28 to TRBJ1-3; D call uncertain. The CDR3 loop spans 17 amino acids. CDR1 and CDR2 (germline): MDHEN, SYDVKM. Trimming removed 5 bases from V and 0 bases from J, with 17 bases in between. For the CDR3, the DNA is TGTGCCAGCAGTCTGAGGGCCAGGCCTCACTCTGGAAACACCATATATTTT. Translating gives CASSLRARPHSGNTIYF.

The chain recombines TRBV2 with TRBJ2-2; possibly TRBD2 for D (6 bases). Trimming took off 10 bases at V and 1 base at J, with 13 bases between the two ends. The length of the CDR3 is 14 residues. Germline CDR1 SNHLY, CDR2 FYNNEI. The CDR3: CATKLGRNTGELFF. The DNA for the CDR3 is TGTGCCACCAAGCTCGGGAGGAACACCGGGGAGCTGTTTTTT. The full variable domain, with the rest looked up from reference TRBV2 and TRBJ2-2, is EPEVTQTPSHQVTQMGQEVILRCVPISNHLYFYWYRQILGQKVEFLVSFYNNEISEKSEIFDDQFSVERPDGSNFTLKIRSTKLEDSAMYFCATKLGRNTGELFFGEGSRLTVL.

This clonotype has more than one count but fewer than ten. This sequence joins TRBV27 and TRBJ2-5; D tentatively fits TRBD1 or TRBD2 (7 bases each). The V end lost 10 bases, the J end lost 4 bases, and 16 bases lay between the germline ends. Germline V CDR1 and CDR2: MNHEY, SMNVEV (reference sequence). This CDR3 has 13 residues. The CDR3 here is CATRGRAGETQYF. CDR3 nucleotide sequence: TGTGCCACCAGGGGGAGGGCCGGAGAGACCCAGTACTTC.

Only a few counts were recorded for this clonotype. CDR3: CASSLGGLADEQYF. CDR3 DNA: TGTGCCAGCAGCTTGGGGGGACTAGCGGACGAGCAGTACTTC. V gene TRBV5-4 combines with J gene TRBJ2-7; 11 nucleotides line up with TRBD2. CDR1 SGHNT and CDR2 YYREEE come from the germline V gene (reference sequence). The CDR3 is made up of 14 amino acids. Losses at the gene ends were 0 bases for V and 5 bases for J; bases not matched to a gene: 1.

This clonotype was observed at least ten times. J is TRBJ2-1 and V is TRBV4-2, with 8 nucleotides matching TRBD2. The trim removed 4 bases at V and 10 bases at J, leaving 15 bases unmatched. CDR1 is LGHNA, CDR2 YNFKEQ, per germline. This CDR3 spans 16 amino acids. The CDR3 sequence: CASSPLSGGGFGEQFF. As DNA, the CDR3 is TGTGCCAGCAGCCCATTGAGCGGGGGAGGGTTTGGGGAGCAGTTCTTC.

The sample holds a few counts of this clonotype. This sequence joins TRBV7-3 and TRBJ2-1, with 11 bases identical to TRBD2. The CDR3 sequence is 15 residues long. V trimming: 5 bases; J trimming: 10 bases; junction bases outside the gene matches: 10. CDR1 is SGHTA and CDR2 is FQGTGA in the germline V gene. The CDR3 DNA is TGTGCCAGCAGCCCTAGCGGGGGGTACGCGGGGGAGCAGTTCTTC. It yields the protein CASSPSGGYAGEQFF.

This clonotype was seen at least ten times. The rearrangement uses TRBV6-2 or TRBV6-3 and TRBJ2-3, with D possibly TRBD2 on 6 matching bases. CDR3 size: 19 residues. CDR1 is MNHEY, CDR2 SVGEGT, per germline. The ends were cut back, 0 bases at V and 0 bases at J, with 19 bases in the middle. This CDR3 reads CASSYSGLFPRPSTDTQYF. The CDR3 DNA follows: TGTGCCAGCAGTTACTCGGGACTCTTCCCTCGACCCAGCACAGATACGCAGTATTTT.

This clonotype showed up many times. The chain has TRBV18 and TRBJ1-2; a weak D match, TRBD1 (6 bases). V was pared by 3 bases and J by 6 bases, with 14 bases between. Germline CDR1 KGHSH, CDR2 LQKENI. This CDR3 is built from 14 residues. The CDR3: CASSPRGGLDGYTF. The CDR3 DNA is TGTGCCAGCTCACCTCGGGGGGGCCTCGATGGCTACACCTTC.

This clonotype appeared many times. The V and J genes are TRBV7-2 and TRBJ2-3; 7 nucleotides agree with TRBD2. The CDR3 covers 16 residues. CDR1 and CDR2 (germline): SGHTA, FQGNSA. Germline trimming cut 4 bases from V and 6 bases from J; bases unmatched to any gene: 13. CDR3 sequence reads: CASSSGWGGISDTQYF. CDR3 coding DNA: TGTGCCAGCAGCTCCGGCTGGGGGGGGATATCGGATACGCAGTATTTT.

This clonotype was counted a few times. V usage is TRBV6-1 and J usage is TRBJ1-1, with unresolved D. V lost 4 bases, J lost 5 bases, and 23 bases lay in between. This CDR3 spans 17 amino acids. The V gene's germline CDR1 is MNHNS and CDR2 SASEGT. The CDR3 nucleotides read TGTGCCAGCAGTGGGTTCAAGGGAGTCGGGTGGAAAACTGAAGCTTTCTTT. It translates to CASSGFKGVGWKTEAFF.

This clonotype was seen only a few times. CDR3: CASSFARTVNEQFF. The CDR3 coding sequence is TGTGCCAGCAGTTTTGCAAGGACGGTCAATGAGCAGTTCTTC. The rearrangement links TRBV28 to TRBJ2-1; the D is unclear. The CDR3 totals 14 residues. The V end lost 3 bases, the J end lost 6 bases, and 12 bases lay between the germline ends. Germline values: CDR1 MDHEN, CDR2 SYDVKM.

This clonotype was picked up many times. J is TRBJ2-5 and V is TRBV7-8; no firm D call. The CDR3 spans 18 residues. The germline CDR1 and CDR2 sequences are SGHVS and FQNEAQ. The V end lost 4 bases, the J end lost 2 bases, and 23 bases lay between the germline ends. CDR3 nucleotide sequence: TGTGCCAGCAGCTCACCATCTATCCGGATGGCGTGGCAAGAGACCCAGTACTTC. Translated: CASSSPSIRMAWQETQYF.

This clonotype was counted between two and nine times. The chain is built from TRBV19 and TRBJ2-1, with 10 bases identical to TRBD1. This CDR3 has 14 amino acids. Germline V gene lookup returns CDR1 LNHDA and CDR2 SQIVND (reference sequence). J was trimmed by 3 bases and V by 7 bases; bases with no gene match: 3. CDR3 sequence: CASMGQGIYNEQFF. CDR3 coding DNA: TGTGCCAGTATGGGACAGGGGATCTACAATGAGCAGTTCTTC.

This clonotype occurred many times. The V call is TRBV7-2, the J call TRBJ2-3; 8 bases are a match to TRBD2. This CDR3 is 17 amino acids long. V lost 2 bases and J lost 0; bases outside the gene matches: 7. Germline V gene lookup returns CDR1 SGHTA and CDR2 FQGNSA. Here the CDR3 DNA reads TGTGCCAGCAGCTTAAGCGGGAGATCCCCTAGCACAGATACGCAGTATTTT. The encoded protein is CASSLSGRSPSTDTQYF. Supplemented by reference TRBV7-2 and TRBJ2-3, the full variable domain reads GAGVSQSPSNKVTEKGKDVELRCDPISGHTALYWYRQSLGQGLEFLIYFQGNSAPDKSGLPSDRFSAERTGGSVSTLTIQRTQQEDSAVYLCASSLSGRSPSTDTQYFGPGTRLTVL.

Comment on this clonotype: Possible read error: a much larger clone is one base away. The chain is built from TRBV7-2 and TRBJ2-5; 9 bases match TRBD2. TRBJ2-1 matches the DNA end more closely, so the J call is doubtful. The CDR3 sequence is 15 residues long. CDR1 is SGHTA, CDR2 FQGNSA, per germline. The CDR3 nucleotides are TGTGCCAGCAGCTCGGCGGGGGGGCTTGGGGAGACCCAGTTCTTC. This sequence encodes CASSSAGGLGETQFF.

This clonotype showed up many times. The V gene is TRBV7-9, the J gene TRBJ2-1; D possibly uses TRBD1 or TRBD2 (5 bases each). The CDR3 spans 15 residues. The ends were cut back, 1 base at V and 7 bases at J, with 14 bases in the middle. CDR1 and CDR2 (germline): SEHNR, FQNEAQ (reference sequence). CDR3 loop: CASSLGDPGWNEQFF. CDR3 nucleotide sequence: TGTGCCAGCAGCTTAGGGGACCCGGGGTGGAATGAGCAGTTCTTC. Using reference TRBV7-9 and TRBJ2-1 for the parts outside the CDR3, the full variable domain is DTGVSQNPRHKITKRGQNVTFRCDPISEHNRLYWYRQTLGQGPEFLTYFQNEAQLEKSRLLSDRFSAERPKGSFSTLEIQRTEQGDSAMYLCASSLGDPGWNEQFFGPGTRLTVL.

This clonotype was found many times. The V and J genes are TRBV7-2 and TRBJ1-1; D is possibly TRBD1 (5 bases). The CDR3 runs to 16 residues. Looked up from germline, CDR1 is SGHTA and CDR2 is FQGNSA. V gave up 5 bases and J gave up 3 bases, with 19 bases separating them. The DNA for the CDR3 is TGTGCCAGCAGCCCTAGGGGATCCCCCATCGACACTGAAGCTTTCTTT. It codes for CASSPRGSPIDTEAFF.

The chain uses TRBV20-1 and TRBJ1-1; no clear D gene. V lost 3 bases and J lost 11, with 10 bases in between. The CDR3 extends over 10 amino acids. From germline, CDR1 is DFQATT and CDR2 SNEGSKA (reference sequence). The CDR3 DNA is TGCAGTGCTAGCGGGGTCGGGGCTTTCTTT. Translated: CSASGVGAFF.

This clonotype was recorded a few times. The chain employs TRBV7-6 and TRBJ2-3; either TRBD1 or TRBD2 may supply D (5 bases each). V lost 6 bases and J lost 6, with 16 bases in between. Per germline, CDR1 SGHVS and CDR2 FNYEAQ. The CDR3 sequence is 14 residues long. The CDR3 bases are TGTGCCAGCAGTTTTAGGCCCCGGGACGATACGCAGTATTTT. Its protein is CASSFRPRDDTQYF.

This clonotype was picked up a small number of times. The CDR3 DNA is TGCAGTGCCCCGGAACGATCGTACAATGAGCAGTTCTTC. Protein product: CSAPERSYNEQFF. The genes are TRBV20-1 and TRBJ2-1; D is ambiguous. Germline V gene data show CDR1 as DFQATT and CDR2 as SNEGSKA (reference sequence). The CDR3 totals 13 residues. V lost 6 bases and J lost 4, with 13 bases in between.

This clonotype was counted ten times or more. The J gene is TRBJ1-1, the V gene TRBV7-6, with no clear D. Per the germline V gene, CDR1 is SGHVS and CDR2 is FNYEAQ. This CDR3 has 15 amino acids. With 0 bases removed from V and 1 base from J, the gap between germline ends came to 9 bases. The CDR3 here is CASSLAQSGNTEAFF. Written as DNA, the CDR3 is TGTGCCAGCAGCTTAGCGCAATCTGGGAACACTGAAGCTTTCTTT.